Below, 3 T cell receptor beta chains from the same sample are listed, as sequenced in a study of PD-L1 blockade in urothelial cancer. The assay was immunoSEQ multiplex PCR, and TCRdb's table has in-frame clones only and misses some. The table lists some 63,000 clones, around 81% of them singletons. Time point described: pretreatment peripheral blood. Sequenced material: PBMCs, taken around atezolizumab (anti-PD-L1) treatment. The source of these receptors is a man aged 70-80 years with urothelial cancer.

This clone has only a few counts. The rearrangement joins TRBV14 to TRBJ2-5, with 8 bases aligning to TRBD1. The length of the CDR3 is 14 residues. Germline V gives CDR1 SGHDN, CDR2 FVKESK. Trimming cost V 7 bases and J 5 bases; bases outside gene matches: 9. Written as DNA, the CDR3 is TGTGCCAGCAACCATGCAGGGGGCGCGGAGACCCAGTACTTC. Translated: CASNHAGGAETQYF.

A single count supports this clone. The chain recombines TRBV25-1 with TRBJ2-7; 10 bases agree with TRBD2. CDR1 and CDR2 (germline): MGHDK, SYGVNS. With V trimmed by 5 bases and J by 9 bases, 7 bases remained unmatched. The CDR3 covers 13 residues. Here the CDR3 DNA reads TGTGCCAGCAGTCGGCTAGCGGGGGACGGGCAGTACTTC. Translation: CASSRLAGDGQYF.

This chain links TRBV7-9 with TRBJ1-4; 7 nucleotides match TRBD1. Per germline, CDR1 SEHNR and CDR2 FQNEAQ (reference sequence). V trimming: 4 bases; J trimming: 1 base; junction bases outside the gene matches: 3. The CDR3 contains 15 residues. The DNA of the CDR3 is TGTGCCAGCAGCTCCTACAGGGGAACTAATGAAAAACTGTTTTTT. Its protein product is CASSSYRGTNEKLFF.